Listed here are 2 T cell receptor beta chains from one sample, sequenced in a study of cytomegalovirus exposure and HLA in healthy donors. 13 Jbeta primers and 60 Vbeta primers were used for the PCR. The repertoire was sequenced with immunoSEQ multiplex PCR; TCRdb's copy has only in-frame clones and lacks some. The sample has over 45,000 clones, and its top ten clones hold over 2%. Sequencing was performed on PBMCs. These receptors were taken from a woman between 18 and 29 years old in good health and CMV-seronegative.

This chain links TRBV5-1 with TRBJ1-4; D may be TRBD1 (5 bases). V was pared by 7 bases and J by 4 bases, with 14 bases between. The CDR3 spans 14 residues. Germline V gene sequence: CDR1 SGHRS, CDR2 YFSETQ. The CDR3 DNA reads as TGCGCCAGCCGGAACACAGGAAATAATGAAAAACTGTTTTTT. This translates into CASRNTGNNEKLFF. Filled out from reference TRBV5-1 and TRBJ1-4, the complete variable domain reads KAGVTQTPRYLIKTRGQQVTLSCSPISGHRSVSWYQQTPGQGLQFLFEYFSETQRNKGNFPGRFSGRQFSNSRSEMNVSTLELGDSALYLCASRNTGNNEKLFFGSGTQLSVL.

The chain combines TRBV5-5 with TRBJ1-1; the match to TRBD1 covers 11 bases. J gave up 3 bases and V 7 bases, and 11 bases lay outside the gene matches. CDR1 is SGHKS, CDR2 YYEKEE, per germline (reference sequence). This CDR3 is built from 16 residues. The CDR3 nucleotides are TGTGCCAGCTACCCGGACAGGGGGCGCCTGGACACTGAAGCTTTCTTT. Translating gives CASYPDRGRLDTEAFF.